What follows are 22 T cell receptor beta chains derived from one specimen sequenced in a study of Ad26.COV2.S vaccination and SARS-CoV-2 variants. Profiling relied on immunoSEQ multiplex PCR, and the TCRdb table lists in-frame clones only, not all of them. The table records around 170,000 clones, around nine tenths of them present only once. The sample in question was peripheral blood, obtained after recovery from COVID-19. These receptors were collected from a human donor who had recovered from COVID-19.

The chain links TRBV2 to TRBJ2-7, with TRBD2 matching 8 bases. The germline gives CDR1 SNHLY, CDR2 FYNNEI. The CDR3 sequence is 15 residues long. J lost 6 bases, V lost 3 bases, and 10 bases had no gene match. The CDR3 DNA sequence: TGTGCCAGCAGTGAGAGTCGAGCGGGAGTGGCCGAGCAGTACTTC. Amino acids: CASSESRAGVAEQYF.

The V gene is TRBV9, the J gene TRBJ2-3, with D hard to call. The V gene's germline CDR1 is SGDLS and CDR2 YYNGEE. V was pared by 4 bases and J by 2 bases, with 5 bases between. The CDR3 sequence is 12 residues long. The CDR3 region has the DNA TGTGCCAGCAGCCTAATCACAGATACGCAGTATTTT. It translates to CASSLITDTQYF.

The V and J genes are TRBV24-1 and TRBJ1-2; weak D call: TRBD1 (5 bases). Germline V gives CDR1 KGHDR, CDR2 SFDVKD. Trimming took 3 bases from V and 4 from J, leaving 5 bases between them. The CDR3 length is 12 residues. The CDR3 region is CATSDGGYGYTF. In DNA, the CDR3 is TGTGCCACCAGTGATGGGGGCTATGGCTACACCTTC.

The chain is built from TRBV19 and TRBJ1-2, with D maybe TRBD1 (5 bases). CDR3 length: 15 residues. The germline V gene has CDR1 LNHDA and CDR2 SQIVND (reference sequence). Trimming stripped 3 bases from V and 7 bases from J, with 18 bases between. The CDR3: CASSIRDRHKGGYTF. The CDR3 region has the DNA TGTGCCAGTAGTATCCGGGACCGCCATAAGGGTGGCTACACCTTC.

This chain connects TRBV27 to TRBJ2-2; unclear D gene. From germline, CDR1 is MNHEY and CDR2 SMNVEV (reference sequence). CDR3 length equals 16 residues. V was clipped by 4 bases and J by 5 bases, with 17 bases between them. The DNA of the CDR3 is TGTGCCAGCAGTTATTCGTCTAAGATGGGGACCGGGGAGCTGTTTTTT. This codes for CASSYSSKMGTGELFF.

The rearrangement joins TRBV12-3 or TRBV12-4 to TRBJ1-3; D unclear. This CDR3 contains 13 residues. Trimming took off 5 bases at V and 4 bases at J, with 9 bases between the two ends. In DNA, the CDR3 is TGTGCCAGCAGTCGGACTGCCGGAAACACCATATATTTT. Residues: CASSRTAGNTIYF.

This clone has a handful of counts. The CDR3 is CASSLAQSYGYTF. As DNA, the CDR3 is TGCGCCAGCAGCTTGGCACAGTCCTATGGCTACACCTTC. The chain carries TRBV5-1 and TRBJ1-2; no clear D gene. The ends were cut back, 0 bases at V and 4 bases at J, with 7 bases in the middle. CDR1 is SGHRS and CDR2 is YFSETQ in the germline V gene. The CDR3 consists of 13 residues.

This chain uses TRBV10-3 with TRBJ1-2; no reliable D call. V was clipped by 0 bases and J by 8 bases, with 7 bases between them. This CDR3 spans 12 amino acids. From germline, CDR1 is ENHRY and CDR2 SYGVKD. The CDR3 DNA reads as TGTGCCATCAGTGAGTCAGGAGTAGGCTACACCTTC. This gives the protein CAISESGVGYTF.

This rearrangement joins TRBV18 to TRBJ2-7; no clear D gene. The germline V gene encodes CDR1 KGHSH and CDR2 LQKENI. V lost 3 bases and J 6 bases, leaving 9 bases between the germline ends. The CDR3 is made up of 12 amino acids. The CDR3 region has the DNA TGTGCCAGCTCACCGTCCAGAAGCGAGCAGTACTTC. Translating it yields CASSPSRSEQYF.

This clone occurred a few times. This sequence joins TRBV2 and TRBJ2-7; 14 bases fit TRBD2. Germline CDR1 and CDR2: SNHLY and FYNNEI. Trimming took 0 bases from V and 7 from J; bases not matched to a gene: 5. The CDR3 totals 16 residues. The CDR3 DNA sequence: TGTGCCAGCAGTGAAGCGGGACTAGCGGGAGTTCGAGAGCAGTACTTC. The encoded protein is CASSEAGLAGVREQYF.

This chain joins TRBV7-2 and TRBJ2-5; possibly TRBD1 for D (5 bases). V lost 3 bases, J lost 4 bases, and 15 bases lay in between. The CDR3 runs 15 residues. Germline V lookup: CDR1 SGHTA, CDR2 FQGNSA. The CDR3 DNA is TGTGCCAGCAGCTTGGCCCCAAGGGGCCCAGAGACCCAGTACTTC. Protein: CASSLAPRGPETQYF.

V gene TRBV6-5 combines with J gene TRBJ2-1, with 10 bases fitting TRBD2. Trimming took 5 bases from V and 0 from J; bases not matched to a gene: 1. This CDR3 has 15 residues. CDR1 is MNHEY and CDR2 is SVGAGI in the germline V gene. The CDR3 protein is CASSPSGSSYNEQFF. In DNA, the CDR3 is TGTGCCAGCAGTCCTAGCGGGAGCTCCTACAATGAGCAGTTCTTC.

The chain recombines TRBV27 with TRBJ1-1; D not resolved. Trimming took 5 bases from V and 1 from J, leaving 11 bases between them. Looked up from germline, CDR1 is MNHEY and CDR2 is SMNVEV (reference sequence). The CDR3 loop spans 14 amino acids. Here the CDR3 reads CASSPSGENTEAFF. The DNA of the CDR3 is TGTGCCAGCAGTCCTTCCGGAGAGAACACTGAAGCTTTCTTT.

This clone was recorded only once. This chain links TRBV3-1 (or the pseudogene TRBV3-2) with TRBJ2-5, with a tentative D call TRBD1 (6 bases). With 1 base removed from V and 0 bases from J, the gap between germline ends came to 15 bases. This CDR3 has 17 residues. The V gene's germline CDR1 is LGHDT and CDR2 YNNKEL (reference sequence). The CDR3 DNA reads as TGTGCCAGCAGCCAAGGGATGGTCGGGACACACCAAGAGACCCAGTACTTC. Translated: CASSQGMVGTHQETQYF.

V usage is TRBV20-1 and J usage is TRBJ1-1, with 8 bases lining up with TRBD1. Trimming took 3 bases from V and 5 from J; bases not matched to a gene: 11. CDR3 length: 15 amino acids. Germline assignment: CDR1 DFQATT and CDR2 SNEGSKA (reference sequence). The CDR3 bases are TGCAGTGCTAGTCCCTTACAGGGGGTAAGGACTGAAGCTTTCTTT. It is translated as CSASPLQGVRTEAFF.

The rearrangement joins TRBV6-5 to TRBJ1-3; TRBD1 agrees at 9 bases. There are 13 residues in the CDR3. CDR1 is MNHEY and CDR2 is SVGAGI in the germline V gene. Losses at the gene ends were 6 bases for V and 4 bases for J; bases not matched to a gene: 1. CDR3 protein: CASSTGGGNTIYF. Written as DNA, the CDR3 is TGTGCCAGCAGCACAGGGGGCGGAAACACCATATATTTT.

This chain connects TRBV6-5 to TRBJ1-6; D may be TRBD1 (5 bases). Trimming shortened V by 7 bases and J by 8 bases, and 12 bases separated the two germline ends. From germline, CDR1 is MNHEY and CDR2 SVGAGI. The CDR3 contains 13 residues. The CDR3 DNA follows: TGTGCCAGCAAGACAGCCCGGGATTCACCCCTCCACTTT. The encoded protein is CASKTARDSPLHF.

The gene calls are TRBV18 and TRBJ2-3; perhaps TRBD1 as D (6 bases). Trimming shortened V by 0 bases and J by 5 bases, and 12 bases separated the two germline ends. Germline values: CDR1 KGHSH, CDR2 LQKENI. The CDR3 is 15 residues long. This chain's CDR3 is CASSPPGVRGDTQYF. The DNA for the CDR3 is TGTGCCAGCTCACCACCGGGGGTCAGGGGAGATACGCAGTATTTT. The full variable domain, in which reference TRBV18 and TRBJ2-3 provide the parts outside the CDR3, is NAGVMQNPRHLVRRRGQEARLRCSPMKGHSHVYWYRQLPEEGLKFMVYLQKENIIDESGMPKERFSAEFPKEGPSILRIQQVVRGDSAAYFCASSPPGVRGDTQYFGPGTRLTVL.

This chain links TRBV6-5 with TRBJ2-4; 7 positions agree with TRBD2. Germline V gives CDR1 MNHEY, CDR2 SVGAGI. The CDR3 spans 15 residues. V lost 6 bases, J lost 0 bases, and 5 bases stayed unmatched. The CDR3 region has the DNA TGTGCCAGCAGGGGTCTAGCGGTAGCCAAAAACATTCAGTACTTC. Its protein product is CASRGLAVAKNIQYF.

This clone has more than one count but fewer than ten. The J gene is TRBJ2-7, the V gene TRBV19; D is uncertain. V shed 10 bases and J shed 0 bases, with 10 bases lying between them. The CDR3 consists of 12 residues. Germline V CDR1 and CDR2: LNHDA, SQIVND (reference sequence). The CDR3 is CATESSSYEQYF. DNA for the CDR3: TGTGCCACCGAATCCAGCTCCTACGAGCAGTACTTC.

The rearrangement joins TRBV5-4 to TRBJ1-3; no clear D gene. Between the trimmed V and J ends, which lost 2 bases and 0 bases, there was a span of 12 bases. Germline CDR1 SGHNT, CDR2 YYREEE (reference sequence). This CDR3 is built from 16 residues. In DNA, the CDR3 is TGTGCCAGCAGCTTAATCCTTGCAGGCTCTGGAAACACCATATATTTT. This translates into CASSLILAGSGNTIYF.

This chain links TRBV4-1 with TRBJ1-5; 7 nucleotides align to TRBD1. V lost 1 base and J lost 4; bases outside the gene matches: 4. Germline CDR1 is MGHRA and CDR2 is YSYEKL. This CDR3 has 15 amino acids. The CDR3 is CASSQGGTVNQPQHF. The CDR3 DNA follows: TGCGCCAGCAGCCAAGGGGGGACAGTGAATCAGCCCCAGCATTTT.